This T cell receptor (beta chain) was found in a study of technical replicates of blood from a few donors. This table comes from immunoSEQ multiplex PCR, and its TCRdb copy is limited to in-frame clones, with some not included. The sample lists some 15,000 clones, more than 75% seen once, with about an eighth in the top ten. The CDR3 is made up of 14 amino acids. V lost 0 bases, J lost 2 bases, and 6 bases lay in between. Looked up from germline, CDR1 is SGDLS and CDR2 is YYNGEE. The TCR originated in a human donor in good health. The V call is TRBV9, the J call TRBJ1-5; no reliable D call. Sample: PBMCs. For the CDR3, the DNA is TGTGCCAGCAGCGTAGATAGTCGCAATCAGCCCCAGCATTTT. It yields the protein CASSVDSRNQPQHF. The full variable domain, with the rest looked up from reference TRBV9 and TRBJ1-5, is DSGVTQTPKHLITATGQRVTLRCSPRSGDLSVYWYQQSLDQGLQFLIQYYNGEERAKGNILERFSAQQFPDLHSELNLSSLELGDSALYFCASSVDSRNQPQHFGDGTRLSIL.